This T cell receptor (beta chain) was found in a study of blood T cell repertoires in COVID-19. The overall study: Specimens from acute and convalescent COVID-19 originated in the United States, Italy and Spain.

CDR1 and CDR2 from the germline V gene are GTSNPN and SVGIG (reference sequence). The CDR3 totals 15 residues. V dropped 0 bases and J dropped 3; count of bases not matched to a gene: 7. In the source study's methods: Reference gene primers were amplified, and this amplification served to estimate nucleated cell counts. TCRdb keeps only in-frame clones here, not all; method: immunoSEQ multiplex PCR. V and J calls and clone size are copied from that table; D and trimming were computed from the DNA. The sample has around 150,000 clones; approximately 80% are singletons. The sequence was collected from a woman aged 80 or older with active or convalescent COVID-19. This sequence joins TRBV30 and TRBJ1-1, with 7 bases aligning to TRBD1. Specimen: peripheral blood. This CDR3 reads CAWSVWGGTDTEAFF. CDR3 coding DNA: TGTGCCTGGAGTGTTTGGGGCGGGACAGACACTGAAGCTTTCTTT.